This entry lists 26 T cell receptor beta chains sequenced from one sample in a study of T cells in Graves' hyperthyroidism and ophthalmopathy. Amplified regions were TCR beta CDR3 sequences from RNA transcripts. The HTBI set primed first-round TCR CDR3 RT-PCR. In TCRdb, the multiplex PCR reads were re-called with MiXCR into one record per CDR3 protein. The data contain under 300,000 distinct CDR3 sequences, roughly 22% of them singletons. Sequencing was carried out using blood. The receptor set was obtained from a young man with Graves' ophthalmopathy.

Ten or more counts support this clonotype. The chain couples TRBV27 to TRBJ1-1; D might be TRBD1 (5 bases). The CDR3 has 16 residues. V was trimmed by 5 bases and J by 6 bases, leaving 22 bases between them. CDR1 is MNHEY, CDR2 SMNVEV, per germline (reference sequence). CDR3 loop: CASSKTVQTRSAEAFF. The CDR3 region has the DNA TGTGCCAGCAGTAAGACAGTCCAAACAAGGAGTGCTGAAGCTTTCTTT.

This clonotype was seen ten or more times. The J gene is TRBJ1-4, the V gene TRBV6-1, with D uncertain. The CDR3 runs 13 residues. V shed 5 bases and J shed 8 bases, with 12 bases lying between them. CDR1 is MNHNS, CDR2 SASEGT, per germline. In DNA form, the CDR3 reads TGTGCCAGCAGTCGCGGAACCGGGGAAAAACTGTTTTTT. Translation: CASSRGTGEKLFF.

This clonotype was detected a few times. The V gene is TRBV11-2, the J gene TRBJ2-1; D call uncertain. Germline CDR1 reads SGHAT; CDR2 reads FQNNGV. Deletions cut 1 base from V and 5 bases from J, with 15 bases between. This CDR3 has 16 residues. The chain's CDR3 is CASSLVQGYGDNEQFF. In DNA form, the CDR3 reads TGTGCCAGCAGCTTAGTACAAGGGTATGGCGACAATGAGCAGTTCTTC.

This clonotype was observed a few times. The chain combines TRBV10-3 with TRBJ2-7; 10 bases agree with TRBD1. The V segment lost 4 bases and the J segment 6 bases; nucleotides outside the gene matches: 3. Germline V CDR1 and CDR2: ENHRY, SYGVKD. This CDR3 comprises 13 residues. The CDR3 region has the DNA TGTGCCATCAGTGCGGACAGGGGGATCGAGCAGTACTTC. Residues: CAISADRGIEQYF.

This clonotype was found many times. The rearrangement uses TRBV28 and TRBJ2-7; 13 nucleotides match TRBD2. With 3 bases clipped from V and 1 base from J, the junction kept 6 bases outside the gene matches. The germline V gene has CDR1 MDHEN and CDR2 SYDVKM. This CDR3 has 17 residues. In DNA form, the CDR3 reads TGTGCCAGCAGTTTCGGACTAGCGGGAGAAAGATCCTACGAGCAGTACTTC. Its protein product is CASSFGLAGERSYEQYF. Supplemented by reference TRBV28 and TRBJ2-7, the full variable domain reads DVKVTQSSRYLVKRTGEKVFLECVQDMDHENMFWYRQDPGLGLRLIYFSYDVKMKEKGDIPEGYSVSREKKERFSLILESASTNQTSMYLCASSFGLAGERSYEQYFGPGTRLTVT.

This CDR3 reads CASMGFRSSTDTQYF. CDR3 nucleotides: TGTGCCAGCATGGGGTTTCGCAGTAGCACAGATACGCAGTATTTT. The J gene is TRBJ2-3, the V gene TRBV6-2 or TRBV6-3; D is unresolved. Germline loops: CDR1 MNHEY, CDR2 SVGEGT. The V end lost 7 bases, the J end lost 0 bases, and 14 bases lay between the germline ends. This CDR3 has 15 residues.

The CDR3 bases are TGTGCCAGTATGAACCCAGGGGTCGGCACAGATACGCAGTATTTT. Protein sequence: CASMNPGVGTDTQYF. The chain is built from TRBV19 and TRBJ2-3, with a possible D match to TRBD1 (6 bases). Trimming stripped 7 bases from V and 1 base from J, with 15 bases between. The CDR3 spans 15 residues. Germline loops: CDR1 LNHDA, CDR2 SQIVND (reference sequence).

This clonotype was counted at least ten times. J is TRBJ1-5 and V is TRBV5-6; 7 bases line up with TRBD1. The length of the CDR3 is 15 residues. Losses at the gene ends were 4 bases for V and 3 bases for J; bases not matched to a gene: 7. From germline, CDR1 is SGHDT and CDR2 YYEEEE. CDR3 amino acids: CASSLIGQDNQPQHF. The DNA for the CDR3 is TGTGCCAGCAGCCTGATCGGACAGGACAATCAGCCCCAGCATTTT.

This clonotype showed up just a few times. The rearrangement links TRBV11-3 to TRBJ2-7; D ambiguous. The CDR3 sequence is 13 residues long. Deletions cut 1 base from V and 3 bases from J, with 7 bases between. CDR1 and CDR2 from the germline V gene are SGHNT and YENEEA. The CDR3 loop reads CASSLGINYEQYF. DNA of the CDR3: TGTGCCAGCAGCTTAGGGATAAACTACGAGCAGTACTTC.

This clonotype was recorded at least ten times. The chain combines TRBV6-5 with TRBJ2-7; 13 nucleotides match TRBD2. The CDR3 contains 15 residues. From germline, CDR1 is MNHEY and CDR2 SVGAGI. V gave up 8 bases and J gave up 5 bases; unmatched junction bases: 9. The CDR3 sequence: CASVTSGRASHEQYF. The CDR3 coding sequence is TGTGCCAGCGTTACTAGCGGGAGGGCCTCGCACGAGCAGTACTTC.

This chain links TRBV7-2 with TRBJ2-1; 15 nucleotides align to TRBD2. This CDR3 spans 17 amino acids. Germline V gene data show CDR1 as SGHTA and CDR2 as FQGNSA. V dropped 1 base and J dropped 5; count of bases not matched to a gene: 3. Here the CDR3 reads CASSLVRTSGRDNEQFF. CDR3 nucleotides: TGTGCCAGCAGCTTAGTAAGGACTAGCGGGAGGGACAATGAGCAGTTCTTC.

The chain joins TRBV7-9 to TRBJ1-1; tentatively, D is TRBD1 (5 bases). CDR1 is SEHNR and CDR2 is FQNEAQ in the germline V gene (reference sequence). The germline V and J ends were trimmed by 3 bases and 7 bases, with 15 bases remaining between them. The CDR3 is 14 amino acids. The CDR3 nucleotides read TGTGCCAGCAGCTTTGATCCCCGGGGGGGTGAAGCTTTCTTT. As protein: CASSFDPRGGEAFF.

The rearrangement uses TRBV7-8 and TRBJ2-1, with D perhaps matching TRBD1 (6 bases). The V gene's germline CDR1 is SGHVS and CDR2 FQNEAQ. V was clipped by 11 bases and J by 0 bases, with 14 bases between them. The CDR3 consists of 14 residues. In DNA, the CDR3 is TGTGCCGTTCACAGGGAGAGCTCCTACAATGAGCAGTTCTTC. Amino acids: CAVHRESSYNEQFF.

Many counts were recorded for this clonotype. The V gene is TRBV20-1, the J gene TRBJ2-3; D may be TRBD1 or TRBD2 (5 bases each). CDR3 length equals 14 residues. Deletions cut 5 bases from V and 6 bases from J, with 18 bases between. Looked up from germline, CDR1 is DFQATT and CDR2 is SNEGSKA (reference sequence). The CDR3 loop is CSAPLGREGDTQYF. The DNA for the CDR3 is TGCAGTGCTCCGCTAGGTCGAGAGGGGGATACGCAGTATTTT.

In this sample, this clonotype turned up a few times. The chain has TRBV5-1 and TRBJ1-3; D not certain. The germline V gene has CDR1 SGHRS and CDR2 YFSETQ. V gave up 10 bases and J gave up 0 bases, with 17 bases separating them. The CDR3 length is 15 residues. CDR3 in DNA: TGCGCCGGTTCCCGCAGGAGAAGCTCTGGAAACACCATATATTTT. Protein: CAGSRRRSSGNTIYF.

This clonotype was found a few times. The J gene is TRBJ1-1, the V gene TRBV6-6; no clear D gene. V was trimmed by 0 bases and J by 0 bases, leaving 5 bases between them. CDR1 is MNHNY, CDR2 SVGAGI, per germline (reference sequence). The CDR3 length is 14 residues. The CDR3 reads CASSYSLMNTEAFF. The DNA of the CDR3 is TGTGCCAGCAGTTACTCGTTGATGAACACTGAAGCTTTCTTT.

This clonotype was found a few times. The rearrangement uses TRBV5-1 and TRBJ2-3; TRBD2 matches 7 bases. Germline values: CDR1 SGHRS, CDR2 YFSETQ. CDR3 size: 15 residues. Losses at the gene ends were 4 bases for V and 2 bases for J; bases not matched to a gene: 7. DNA of the CDR3: TGCGCCAGCAGCGCCGTCGGGACTACCACAGATACGCAGTATTTT. Residues: CASSAVGTTTDTQYF.

The table lists this clonotype with a few counts. This rearrangement joins TRBV20-1 to TRBJ2-1; TRBD2 matches 10 bases. CDR3 length equals 16 residues. CDR1 and CDR2 (germline): DFQATT, SNEGSKA (reference sequence). J was trimmed by 6 bases and V by 3 bases; bases with no gene match: 11. The CDR3 DNA reads TGCAGTGCTAGCCCATTTTTTAGCGGGAGGCCCAATGAGCAGTTCTTC. Protein sequence: CSASPFFSGRPNEQFF.

Turning to this clonotype: Here the CDR3 omits its conserved ending phenylalanine or tryptophan, so a read error is the likely source. The chain employs TRBV6-1 and TRBJ1-2, with D possibly TRBD1 on 5 matching bases. CDR1 is MNHNS and CDR2 is SASEGT in the germline V gene. CDR3 length: 14 amino acids. Trimming pared 0 bases from V and 7 bases from J, leaving 12 bases between. CDR3 coding DNA: TGTGCCAGCAGTGAAGCGGGGACCTTCACTGGCTACACCCTC. Encoded protein: CASSEAGTFTGYTL.

This chain links TRBV7-3 with TRBJ2-1; the D gene is possibly TRBD2 (5 bases). The CDR3 totals 13 residues. Per germline, CDR1 SGHTA and CDR2 FQGTGA. Trimming cost V 5 bases and J 3 bases, with 8 bases left between them. The CDR3 is CASSITSYNEQFF. The CDR3 nucleotides are TGTGCCAGCAGCATCACTAGCTACAATGAGCAGTTCTTC.

The chain joins TRBV15 to TRBJ2-1; D is perhaps TRBD2 (6 bases). Germline CDR1 is LNHNV and CDR2 is YYDKDF (reference sequence). This CDR3 contains 14 residues. Trimming left V 4 bases short and J 8 bases short, with 15 bases between. DNA of the CDR3: TGTGCCACCAGCATGGACTACGAACAGGATGAGCAGTTCTTC. Translating it yields CATSMDYEQDEQFF.

This clonotype has at least ten counts. The genes are TRBV6-1 and TRBJ2-3; weak D call: TRBD1 (5 bases). The CDR3 consists of 14 residues. V lost 5 bases to trimming and J lost 0 bases, with 9 bases between them. CDR1 and CDR2 (germline): MNHNS, SASEGT. This CDR3 reads CASSLQASTDTQYF. Here the CDR3 DNA reads TGTGCCAGCAGTCTACAGGCTAGCACAGATACGCAGTATTTT.

This clonotype was found a few times. The chain joins TRBV6-5 to TRBJ2-7; 14 bases align to TRBD2. The ends lost 4 bases at V and 10 bases at J; junction bases unmatched: 6. Germline CDR1 is MNHEY and CDR2 is SVGAGI. The CDR3 loop spans 14 amino acids. The CDR3 DNA reads TGTGCCAGCAGTTCCCTGACTAGCGGGGGGGTACAGTACTTC. This sequence encodes CASSSLTSGGVQYF.

Turning to this clonotype: The germline gene is not matched at one end of the junction; a read error may be the cause. The rearrangement uses TRBV18 and TRBJ2-2, with D unresolved. CDR1 KGHSH and CDR2 LQKENI come from the germline V gene. This CDR3 has 12 residues. The CDR3 DNA reads TGTGTCAGCTCCGGACCCACCGGGGAGCTGTTTTTT. Translation: CVSSGPTGELFF.

This clonotype appeared a few times. CDR3 coding DNA: TGTGCCAGCAGTCGCGGACTAGCTTCCACCGGGGAGCTGTTTTTT. It codes for CASSRGLASTGELFF. The rearrangement joins TRBV3-1 to TRBJ2-2; 8 bases fit TRBD2. V lost 6 bases to trimming and J lost 4 bases; unmatched junction nucleotides: 7. CDR3 size: 15 residues. Germline values: CDR1 LGHDT, CDR2 YNNKEL (reference sequence). Supplemented by reference TRBV3-1 and TRBJ2-2, the full variable domain reads DTAVSQTPKYLVTQMGNDKSIKCEQNLGHDTMYWYKQDSKKFLKIMFSYNNKELIINETVPNRFSPKSPDKAHLNLHINSLELGDSAVYFCASSRGLASTGELFFGEGSRLTVL.

This clonotype came up a few times. The rearrangement joins TRBV9 to TRBJ2-1; D ambiguous. V was shortened by 2 bases and J by 0 bases, with 9 bases between the two germline ends. The CDR3 is 15 residues long. Germline V lookup: CDR1 SGDLS, CDR2 YYNGEE. The CDR3 loop reads CASSVAQSSYNEQFF. CDR3 nucleotide sequence: TGTGCCAGCAGCGTGGCCCAGAGCTCCTACAATGAGCAGTTCTTC.